The 27 T cell receptor beta chains reported below all come from one sample, sequenced in a study of Graves' ophthalmopathy and Graves' hyperthyroidism. RNA transcripts yielded amplified TCR beta CDR3 regions. Following a first-round RT-PCR that used HTBI primers, a second-round multiplex PCR was carried out. TCRdb independently ran MiXCR on the multiplex PCR reads; one entry per CDR3 protein. The sample consists of about 500,000 distinct CDR3 sequences, under 15% of them appearing once. Sequencing used blood. The receptors here all came from a woman aged 25 to 39 with Graves' ophthalmopathy.

The table lists this clonotype with many counts. The V gene is TRBV20-1, the J gene TRBJ1-5; D is unclear. This CDR3 comprises 14 residues. Trimming cost V 3 bases and J 4 bases, with 13 bases left between them. Per germline, CDR1 DFQATT and CDR2 SNEGSKA (reference sequence). The CDR3 spells CSASYQPANQPQHF. The CDR3 DNA is TGCAGTGCTAGTTATCAGCCCGCTAATCAGCCCCAGCATTTT.

This clonotype showed up many times. A read error may account for a junction end that differs from germline. The gene calls are TRBV5-1 and TRBJ2-7; maybe TRBD2 (6 bases). The germline gives CDR1 SGHRS, CDR2 YFSETQ. This CDR3 spans 13 amino acids. CDR3 in amino acids: CASRGGRAYQQYF. Written as DNA, the CDR3 is TGCGCCAGCAGGGGAGGCAGGGCCTACCAGCAGTACTTC.

This clonotype came up many times. The genes are TRBV6-2 or TRBV6-3 and TRBJ1-6, with a tentative D call TRBD1 (6 bases). Germline CDR1 and CDR2: MNHEY and SVGEGT. V was pared by 8 bases and J by 5 bases, with 13 bases between. The CDR3 consists of 14 residues. This CDR3 reads CASSAGGHNSPLHF. In DNA, the CDR3 is TGTGCCAGCTCTGCGGGGGGGCATAATTCACCCCTCCACTTT.

The sample holds many counts of this clonotype. This sequence joins TRBV27 and TRBJ2-3; D uncertain. The CDR3 loop spans 12 amino acids. Germline V lookup: CDR1 MNHEY, CDR2 SMNVEV (reference sequence). The V end was cut by 3 bases, the J end by 6 bases, with 7 bases between. The CDR3 DNA sequence: TGTGCCAGCAGTTTCAGTGCCGATACGCAGTATTTT. It encodes CASSFSADTQYF.

The genes are TRBV5-1 and TRBJ2-7, with 7 positions matching TRBD1. The CDR3 has 13 residues. The V gene's germline CDR1 is SGHRS and CDR2 YFSETQ. V trimming: 5 bases; J trimming: 3 bases; junction bases outside the gene matches: 5. The CDR3 nucleotides are TGCGCCAGCAGTAAACAGGGGAACTACGAGCAGTACTTC. It is translated as CASSKQGNYEQYF.

This clonotype has at least ten counts. V usage is TRBV19 and J usage is TRBJ2-7; TRBD2 matches 7 bases. Trimming removed 4 bases from V and 6 bases from J; junction bases left unmatched: 3. CDR1 is LNHDA and CDR2 is SQIVND in the germline V gene (reference sequence). This CDR3 contains 12 residues. The CDR3 DNA reads TGTGCCAGTAGTAGGGGAGGGTCCGAGCAGTACTTC. Protein: CASSRGGSEQYF.

The chain has TRBV30 and TRBJ2-2; the D gene could be TRBD1 or TRBD2 (5 bases each). Trimming shortened V by 1 base and J by 5 bases, and 8 bases separated the two germline ends. The CDR3 covers 13 residues. Per the germline V gene, CDR1 is GTSNPN and CDR2 is SVGIG (reference sequence). CDR3 nucleotides: TGTGCCTGGAGTGAAGGGGAGACCGGGGAGCTGTTTTTT. Amino acids: CAWSEGETGELFF.

This clonotype was seen ten or more times. The chain joins TRBV7-2 to TRBJ2-7; no definite D call. This CDR3 contains 14 residues. V was pared by 1 base and J by 5 bases, with 12 bases between. Per germline, CDR1 SGHTA and CDR2 FQGNSA. The CDR3 DNA reads TGTGCCAGCAGCTTAGGGCTGTCCACCGACGAGCAGTACTTC. Its translation is CASSLGLSTDEQYF.

This clonotype occurred many times. The genes are TRBV5-1 and TRBJ2-7, with D tentatively TRBD2 (5 bases). Germline V gives CDR1 SGHRS, CDR2 YFSETQ. This CDR3 spans 15 amino acids. The V end was cut by 3 bases, the J end by 4 bases, with 17 bases between. CDR3 region: CASSSGDTRVYEQYF. The CDR3, as DNA: TGCGCCAGCAGCTCCGGCGACACGAGGGTGTACGAGCAGTACTTC.

This clonotype was detected ten times or more. The V call is TRBV24-1, the J call TRBJ1-1; D remains ambiguous. Trimming stripped 0 bases from V and 3 bases from J, with 7 bases between. Germline assignment: CDR1 KGHDR and CDR2 SFDVKD. The CDR3 has 14 residues. The CDR3 nucleotides are TGTGCCACCAGTGATTTGAGGCAGGACACTGAAGCTTTCTTT. Its translation: CATSDLRQDTEAFF.

The table lists this clonotype with many counts. V and J are TRBV4-1 and TRBJ2-7; 8 positions agree with TRBD2. The CDR3 has 17 amino acids. CDR1 and CDR2 (germline): MGHRA, YSYEKL. The V segment lost 4 bases and the J segment 4 bases; nucleotides outside the gene matches: 15. The CDR3 loop is CASSLLGTTSAGYEQYF. CDR3 DNA: TGCGCCAGCAGCCTTTTGGGGACGACTAGCGCCGGGTACGAGCAGTACTTC.

Ten or more counts support this clonotype. The V call is TRBV12-3 or TRBV12-4, the J call TRBJ2-7; possibly TRBD2 for D (6 bases). The V and J ends lost 3 bases and 9 bases respectively, with 12 bases between them. This CDR3 contains 12 residues. CDR3 DNA sequence: TGTGCCAGCAGTTTCCCGGGAGCACTGCAGTACTTC. It is translated as CASSFPGALQYF.

This clonotype was seen a few times. The J gene is TRBJ2-7, the V gene TRBV9, with 8 bases that match TRBD2. The CDR3 contains 16 residues. Trimming took 0 bases from V and 1 from J; bases not matched to a gene: 6. Germline V gives CDR1 SGDLS, CDR2 YYNGEE. The CDR3 sequence is CASSVDGSGMSYEQYF. The CDR3 DNA reads as TGTGCCAGCAGCGTAGATGGTAGCGGGATGTCCTACGAGCAGTACTTC.

The J gene is TRBJ1-2, the V gene TRBV11-2, with TRBD1 matching 10 bases. With V trimmed by 5 bases and J by 2 bases, 8 bases remained unmatched. CDR3 length: 16 residues. The germline V gene encodes CDR1 SGHAT and CDR2 FQNNGV. CDR3 region: CASSQDWGQGNYGYTF. CDR3 in DNA: TGTGCCAGCAGCCAAGATTGGGGACAGGGGAACTATGGCTACACCTTC. The variable domain in full, completed from reference TRBV11-2 and TRBJ1-2, reads EAGVAQSPRYKIIEKRQSVAFWCNPISGHATLYWYQQILGQGPKLLIQFQNNGVVDDSQLPKDRFSAERLKGVDSTLKIQPAKLEDSAVYLCASSQDWGQGNYGYTFGSGTRLTVV.

This clonotype appeared many times. One junction end does not reproduce the germline sequence, and a read error may be involved. V usage is TRBV7-7 and J usage is TRBJ2-5, with TRBD2 identical over 11 bases. Germline CDR1 and CDR2: SSHAT and FNYEAQ (reference sequence). The CDR3 has 16 residues. The CDR3 reads CASSQYSGRAGETQYF. In DNA, the CDR3 is TGTGCTAGCAGCCAATATAGCGGGAGGGCTGGAGAGACCCAGTACTTC.

This clonotype was counted a few times. The V and J genes are TRBV7-3 and TRBJ2-2; D possibly corresponds to TRBD2 (6 bases). V was clipped by 5 bases and J by 5 bases, with 12 bases between them. Germline assignment: CDR1 SGHTA and CDR2 FQGTGA. This CDR3 has 14 amino acids. The CDR3 DNA reads as TGTGCCAGCAGCCGAGATCGGGAGACCGGGGAGCTGTTTTTT. This encodes CASSRDRETGELFF.

This clonotype was counted many times. The chain uses TRBV7-6 and TRBJ1-6; TRBD1 matches 8 bases. J was trimmed by 10 bases and V by 5 bases; bases with no gene match: 10. The CDR3 spans 15 residues. Germline-derived CDR1 and CDR2 are SGHVS and FNYEAQ. The CDR3 is CASSTRQGSGSPLHF. The CDR3 DNA is TGTGCCAGCAGCACAAGACAGGGGTCAGGATCACCCCTCCACTTT.

This clonotype came up many times. The CDR3 DNA sequence: TGTGCCACCAGCAATGCAGGGGAGTTGGGACAGCCCCAGCATTTT. This translates into CATSNAGELGQPQHF. The rearrangement uses TRBV15 and TRBJ1-5; maybe TRBD1 (6 bases). The CDR3 covers 15 residues. CDR1 is LNHNV and CDR2 is YYDKDF in the germline V gene (reference sequence). The V gene lost 4 bases and the J gene lost 7 bases, with 17 bases spanning the gap. Combining the CDR3 with reference TRBV15 and TRBJ1-5 gives the whole variable domain DAMVIQNPRYQVTQFGKPVTLSCSQTLNHNVMYWYQQKSSQAPKLLFHYYDKDFNNEADTPDNFQSRRPNTSFCFLDIRSPGLGDTAMYLCATSNAGELGQPQHFGDGTRLSIL.

CDR3 residues: CASSSSGGGSPGAQYF. The DNA for the CDR3 is TGTGCCAGCAGCTCATCGGGAGGGGGCAGCCCCGGGGCCCAGTACTTC. V usage is TRBV11-2 and J usage is TRBJ2-5; possibly TRBD2 for D (8 bases). Trimming shortened V by 4 bases and J by 9 bases, and 24 bases separated the two germline ends. The V gene's germline CDR1 is SGHAT and CDR2 FQNNGV. The CDR3 has 16 residues.

In this sample, this clonotype turned up many times. This sequence joins TRBV28 and TRBJ1-5; D unclear. Germline CDR1 reads MDHEN; CDR2 reads SYDVKM. Trimming removed 0 bases from V and 4 bases from J, with 7 bases in between. CDR3 length: 14 amino acids. CDR3 sequence (DNA): TGTGCCAGCAGTTTATGGGCGGGAAATCAGCCCCAGCATTTT. This gives the protein CASSLWAGNQPQHF.

This clonotype was seen a few times. This chain joins TRBV28 and TRBJ2-7; tentatively, D is TRBD1 or TRBD2 (5 bases each). The germline CDR1 and CDR2 sequences are MDHEN and SYDVKM. The CDR3 runs 12 residues. The V end was cut by 7 bases, the J end by 2 bases, with 9 bases between. CDR3 loop: CASMGVTYEQYF. The CDR3 bases are TGTGCCAGCATGGGGGTCACCTACGAGCAGTACTTC.

The V and J genes are TRBV5-1 and TRBJ2-5; TRBD2 agrees at 8 bases. Germline CDR1 and CDR2: SGHRS and YFSETQ. V lost 6 bases to trimming and J lost 1 base; unmatched junction nucleotides: 8. The CDR3 consists of 15 residues. CDR3 sequence (DNA): TGCGCCAGCACCTCCAACGGGGGGGCCCAAGAGACCCAGTACTTC. Protein: CASTSNGGAQETQYF.

This clonotype occurred many times. The chain has TRBV5-6 and TRBJ2-7; 9 bases line up with TRBD2. This CDR3 region has 14 residues. In germline, CDR1 is SGHDT, CDR2 YYEEEE. Trimming took 4 bases from V and 3 from J; bases not matched to a gene: 5. CDR3 loop: CASSEAGGGYEQYF. Here the CDR3 DNA reads TGTGCCAGCAGCGAAGCGGGAGGTGGCTACGAGCAGTACTTC. The full variable domain, in which reference TRBV5-6 and TRBJ2-7 provide the parts outside the CDR3, is DAGVTQSPTHLIKTRGQQVTLRCSPKSGHDTVSWYQQALGQGPQFIFQYYEEEERQRGNFPDRFSGHQFPNYSSELNVNALLLGDSALYLCASSEAGGGYEQYFGPGTRLTVT.

In its sample, this clonotype was seen many times. The chain links TRBV27 to TRBJ2-7; 8 bases agree with TRBD2. Germline V lookup: CDR1 MNHEY, CDR2 SMNVEV (reference sequence). The CDR3 is made up of 14 amino acids. The ends lost 6 bases at V and 7 bases at J; junction bases unmatched: 11. As DNA, the CDR3 is TGTGCCAGCAGATTGACAGCGGGAGCGGGTGAGCAGTACTTC. This codes for CASRLTAGAGEQYF.

The sample holds a few counts of this clonotype. One base away lies a much larger clone, so this may be a sequencing read error. V is TRBV20-1 and J is TRBJ1-3; D possibly corresponds to TRBD1 (6 bases). Trimming took off 7 bases at V and 0 bases at J, with 16 bases between the two ends. Germline values: CDR1 DFQATT, CDR2 SNEGSKA (reference sequence). The length of the CDR3 is 15 residues. The CDR3 sequence: CSGSTGPSSGNTIYF. The CDR3 bases are TGCAGTGGGTCGACAGGCCCGAGCTCTGGAAACACCATATATTTT.

CDR3 nucleotide sequence: TGTGCCAGCAGCGAGACAGGGGTCGGTGAAGCTTTCTTT. Translating it yields CASSETGVGEAFF. V usage is TRBV9 and J usage is TRBJ1-1, with TRBD1 matching over 8 bases. CDR1 is SGDLS, CDR2 YYNGEE, per germline. This CDR3 contains 13 residues. Trimming cost V 3 bases and J 7 bases; bases outside gene matches: 5.

This clonotype was detected ten times or more. The V gene is TRBV28, the J gene TRBJ2-5; the match to TRBD1 covers 11 bases. The CDR3 contains 15 residues. Looked up from germline, CDR1 is MDHEN and CDR2 is SYDVKM. With 6 bases clipped from V and 3 bases from J, the junction kept 6 bases outside the gene matches. CDR3 loop: CASRRPGQGEETQYF. For the CDR3, the DNA is TGTGCCAGCAGACGCCCGGGACAGGGGGAAGAGACCCAGTACTTC.